Sequencing of this T cell receptor (beta chain) was carried out in a study of T cell repertoires in cytomegalovirus infection. Using its own MiXCR run on the reads, TCRdb lists one record per CDR3 protein. Of 200,000 to 250,000 distinct CDR3 sequences listed, roughly 20% are singletons. This clonotype showed up just a few times. V lost 3 bases and J lost 0, with 13 bases in between. CDR1 and CDR2 (germline): KGHDR, SFDVKD. The CDR3 contains 16 residues. The chain combines TRBV24-1 with TRBJ1-2; no clear D gene. The clonotype originates from a human donor in good health (CMV status not recorded). Some clones in this sample may be carry-over from other donors' samples. Sequenced: CD8+ T cells from PBMCs. Here the CDR3 reads CATSDPLGDANYGYTF. CDR3 nucleotide sequence: TGTGCCACCAGTGATCCACTTGGGGATGCTAACTATGGCTACACCTTC.